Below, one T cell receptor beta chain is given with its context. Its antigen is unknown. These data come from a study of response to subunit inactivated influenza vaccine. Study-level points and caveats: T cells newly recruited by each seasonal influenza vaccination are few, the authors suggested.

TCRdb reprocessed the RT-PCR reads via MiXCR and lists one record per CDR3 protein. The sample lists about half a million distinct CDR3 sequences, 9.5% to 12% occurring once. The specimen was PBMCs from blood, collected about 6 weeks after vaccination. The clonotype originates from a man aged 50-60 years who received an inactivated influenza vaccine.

The CDR3 bases are TGTGCCAGCAGTAACAGGGTAGGCCAGCCCCAGCATTTT. Its protein product is CASSNRVGQPQHF. V gene TRBV6-6 combines with J gene TRBJ1-5, with D perhaps matching TRBD1 (6 bases). In germline, CDR1 is MNHNY, CDR2 SVGAGI (reference sequence). The CDR3 runs to 13 residues. The V end lost 5 bases, the J end lost 7 bases, and 12 bases lay between the germline ends.